This T cell receptor beta chain was retrieved from a study of blood T cell repertoires in COVID-19. In germline, CDR1 is MDHEN, CDR2 SYDVKM. V lost 0 bases to trimming and J lost 0 bases, with 17 bases between them. The CDR3 spans 18 residues. Source study methods: Amplification from reference gene primers served as the basis for estimated nucleated cell counts. The table came from immunoSEQ multiplex PCR; TCRdb's copy has only in-frame clones and leaves some out. V and J calls and clone size are as listed in that table; D and trimming were resolved from the DNA. The sample lists 300,000 to 400,000 clones, approximately 88% occurring once.

This sequence originates from a young man with COVID-19, enrolled during active disease. Sequencing was performed on peripheral blood. This chain uses TRBV28 with TRBJ1-2; D possibly corresponds to TRBD1 (5 bases). The DNA for the CDR3 is TGTGCCAGCAGTTTATGGCAGGGTTCGTTAGTAGCTAACTATGGCTACACCTTC. As protein: CASSLWQGSLVANYGYTF.